This entry is about one T cell receptor beta chain. The antigen is unknown. The data stem from a study of shared clonotypes between healthy human individuals. Some clones are missing from TCRdb's copy, which holds only in-frame ones; the method was immunoSEQ multiplex PCR. The sample records about 1 million clones, around 75% being singletons. Whole-study findings and limits: Collection of samples was limited to blood; tissue repertoires likely differ. Clonotype sharing among donors, it was expected, would be affected by sequencing depth.

This sequence was found in a young man in good health. The sequenced sample consisted of memory CD4+ T cells sorted from blood. Stated subset: CD45RA-negative fraction.

CDR3 bases: TGTGCCAGCAGCTACAGGGGCCAAGGGTCACCCCTCCACTTT. It specifies CASSYRGQGSPLHF. The rearrangement joins TRBV11-2 to TRBJ1-6, with TRBD1 identical over 7 bases. From germline, CDR1 is SGHAT and CDR2 FQNNGV. The length of the CDR3 is 14 residues. Trimming cost V 4 bases and J 10 bases; bases outside gene matches: 7.